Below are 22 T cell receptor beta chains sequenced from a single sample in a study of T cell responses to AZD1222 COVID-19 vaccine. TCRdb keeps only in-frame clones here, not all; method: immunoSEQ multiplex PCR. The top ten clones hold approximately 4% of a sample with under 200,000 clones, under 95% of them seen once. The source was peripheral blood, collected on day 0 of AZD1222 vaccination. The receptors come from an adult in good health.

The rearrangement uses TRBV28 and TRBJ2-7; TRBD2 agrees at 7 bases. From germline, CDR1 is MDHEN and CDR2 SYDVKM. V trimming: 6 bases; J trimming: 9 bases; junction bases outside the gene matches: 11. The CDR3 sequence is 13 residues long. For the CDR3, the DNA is TGTGCCAGCAGGGGGGGGTCGACAGAGCGGCAGTACTTC. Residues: CASRGGSTERQYF.

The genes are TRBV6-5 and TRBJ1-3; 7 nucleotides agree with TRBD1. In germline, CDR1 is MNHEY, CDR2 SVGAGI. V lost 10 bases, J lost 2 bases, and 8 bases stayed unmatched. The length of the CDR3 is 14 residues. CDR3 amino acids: CATRLQGTGNTIYF. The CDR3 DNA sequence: TGTGCCACCAGACTACAGGGGACTGGAAACACCATATATTTT.

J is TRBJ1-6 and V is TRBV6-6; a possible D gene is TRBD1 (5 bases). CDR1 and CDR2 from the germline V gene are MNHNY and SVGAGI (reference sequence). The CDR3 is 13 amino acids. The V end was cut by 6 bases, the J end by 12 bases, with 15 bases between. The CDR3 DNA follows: TGTGCCAGCAGCAACCTTCTCGGGGGACCCCTCCACTTT. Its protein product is CASSNLLGGPLHF.

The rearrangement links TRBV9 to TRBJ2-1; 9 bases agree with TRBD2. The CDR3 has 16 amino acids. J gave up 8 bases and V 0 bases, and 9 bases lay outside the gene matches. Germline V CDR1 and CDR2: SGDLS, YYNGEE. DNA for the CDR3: TGTGCCAGCAGCGTAGTGAGCGGGAGGAGTCCCTATGAGCAGTTCTTC. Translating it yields CASSVVSGRSPYEQFF.

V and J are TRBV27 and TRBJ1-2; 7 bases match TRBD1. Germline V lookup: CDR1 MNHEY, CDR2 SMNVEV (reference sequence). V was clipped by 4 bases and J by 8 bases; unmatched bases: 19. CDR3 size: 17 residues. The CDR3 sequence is CASSYRQGTGLNGGYTF. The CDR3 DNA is TGTGCCAGCAGTTACCGACAGGGAACTGGGTTAAATGGCGGCTACACCTTC.

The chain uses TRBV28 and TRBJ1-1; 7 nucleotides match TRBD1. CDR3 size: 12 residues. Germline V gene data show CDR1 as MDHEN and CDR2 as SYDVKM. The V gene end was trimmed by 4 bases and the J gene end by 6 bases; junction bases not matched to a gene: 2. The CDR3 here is CASSSQGPEAFF. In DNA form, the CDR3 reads TGTGCCAGCAGTTCACAGGGGCCTGAAGCTTTCTTT.

CDR3 bases: TGTGCCAGCAGTCCTGTACGGTGGAGCTCCTACAATGAGCAGTTCTTC. This encodes CASSPVRWSSYNEQFF. This chain uses TRBV28 with TRBJ2-1, with no clear D. Germline assignment: CDR1 MDHEN and CDR2 SYDVKM. This CDR3 region has 16 residues. The V and J ends lost 5 bases and 0 bases respectively, with 14 bases between them.

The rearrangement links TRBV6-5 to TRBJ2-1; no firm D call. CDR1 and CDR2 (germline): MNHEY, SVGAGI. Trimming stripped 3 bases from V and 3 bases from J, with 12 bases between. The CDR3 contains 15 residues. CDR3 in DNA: TGTGCCAGCAGTTATGGCGCGGAGTACTACAATGAGCAGTTCTTC. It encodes CASSYGAEYYNEQFF.

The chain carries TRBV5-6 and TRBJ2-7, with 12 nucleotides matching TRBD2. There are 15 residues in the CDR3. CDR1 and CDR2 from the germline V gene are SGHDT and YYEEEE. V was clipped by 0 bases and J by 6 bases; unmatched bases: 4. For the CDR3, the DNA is TGTGCCAGCAGCTTGGCTAGCGGGAGGGCCTCCGAGCAGTACTTC. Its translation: CASSLASGRASEQYF.

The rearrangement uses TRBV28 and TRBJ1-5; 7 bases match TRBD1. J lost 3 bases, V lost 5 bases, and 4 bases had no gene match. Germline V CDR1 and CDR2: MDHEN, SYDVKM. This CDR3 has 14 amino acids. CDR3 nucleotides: TGTGCCAGCAGTCGACAGGGTTACAATCAGCCCCAGCATTTT. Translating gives CASSRQGYNQPQHF.

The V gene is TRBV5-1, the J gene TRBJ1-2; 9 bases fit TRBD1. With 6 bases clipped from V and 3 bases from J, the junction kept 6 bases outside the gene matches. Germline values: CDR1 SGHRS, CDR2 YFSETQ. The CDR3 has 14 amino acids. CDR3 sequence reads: CASTFRQGDYGYTF. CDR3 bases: TGCGCCAGCACGTTTAGACAGGGGGACTATGGCTACACCTTC.

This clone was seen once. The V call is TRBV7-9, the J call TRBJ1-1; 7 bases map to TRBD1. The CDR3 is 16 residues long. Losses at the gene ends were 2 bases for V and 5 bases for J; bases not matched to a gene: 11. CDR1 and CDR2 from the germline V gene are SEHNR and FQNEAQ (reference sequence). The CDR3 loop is CASSLHGAGGGTEAFF. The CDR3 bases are TGTGCCAGCAGCTTACATGGAGCAGGGGGAGGTACTGAAGCTTTCTTT.

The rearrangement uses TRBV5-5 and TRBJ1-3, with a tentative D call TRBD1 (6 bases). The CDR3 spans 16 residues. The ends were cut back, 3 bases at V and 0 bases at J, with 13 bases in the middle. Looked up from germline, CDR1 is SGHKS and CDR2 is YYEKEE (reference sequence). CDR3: CASSWEGTPSGNTIYF. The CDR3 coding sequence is TGTGCCAGCAGCTGGGAAGGGACACCCTCTGGAAACACCATATATTTT.

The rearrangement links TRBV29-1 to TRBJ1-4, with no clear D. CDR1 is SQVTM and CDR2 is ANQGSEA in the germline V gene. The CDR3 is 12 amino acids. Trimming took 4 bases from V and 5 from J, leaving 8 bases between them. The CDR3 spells CSVVVQNEKLFF. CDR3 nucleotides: TGCAGCGTTGTGGTCCAGAATGAAAAACTGTTTTTT. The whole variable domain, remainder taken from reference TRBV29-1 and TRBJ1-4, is SAVISQKPSRDICQRGTSLTIQCQVDSQVTMMFWYRQQPGQSLTLIATANQGSEATYESGFVIDKFPISRPNLTFSTLTVSNMSPEDSSIYLCSVVVQNEKLFFGSGTQLSVL.

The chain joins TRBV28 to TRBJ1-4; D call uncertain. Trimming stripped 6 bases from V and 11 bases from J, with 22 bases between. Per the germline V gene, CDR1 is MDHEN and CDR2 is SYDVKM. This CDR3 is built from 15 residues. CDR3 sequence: CASSFLQVRRQKLFF. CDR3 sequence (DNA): TGTGCCAGCAGCTTCCTTCAGGTTCGACGTCAGAAACTGTTTTTT.

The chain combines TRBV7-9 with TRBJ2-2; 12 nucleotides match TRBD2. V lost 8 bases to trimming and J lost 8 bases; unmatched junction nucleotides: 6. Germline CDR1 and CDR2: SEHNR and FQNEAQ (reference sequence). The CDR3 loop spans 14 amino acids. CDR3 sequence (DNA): TGTGCCAGCCTGACTAGCGGGAGTCTGGGGGAGCTGTTTTTT. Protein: CASLTSGSLGELFF.

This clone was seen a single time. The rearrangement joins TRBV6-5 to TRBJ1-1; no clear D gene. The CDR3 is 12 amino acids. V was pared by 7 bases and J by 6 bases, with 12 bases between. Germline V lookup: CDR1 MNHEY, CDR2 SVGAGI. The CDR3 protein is CASTPGFSEAFF. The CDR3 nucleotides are TGTGCCAGCACCCCGGGCTTCTCTGAAGCTTTCTTT.

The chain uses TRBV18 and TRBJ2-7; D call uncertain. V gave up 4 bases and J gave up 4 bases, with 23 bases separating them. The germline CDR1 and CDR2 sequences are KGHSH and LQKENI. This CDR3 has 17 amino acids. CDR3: CASSRLVASESPYEQYF. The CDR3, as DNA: TGTGCCAGCTCACGATTAGTAGCTTCCGAATCCCCGTACGAGCAGTACTTC.

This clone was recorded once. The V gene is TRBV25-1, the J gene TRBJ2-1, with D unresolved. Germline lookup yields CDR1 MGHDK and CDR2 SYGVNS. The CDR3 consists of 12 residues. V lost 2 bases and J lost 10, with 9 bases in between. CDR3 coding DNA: TGTGCCAGCAGTGAACAACGTTCCGAGCAGTTCTTC. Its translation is CASSEQRSEQFF.

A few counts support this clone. CDR3 residues: CASSPGVLLAGVKGEQFF. The CDR3 bases are TGCGCCAGCAGCCCTGGGGTGCTACTAGCGGGAGTGAAAGGTGAGCAGTTCTTC. V gene TRBV5-1 combines with J gene TRBJ2-1; 11 positions match TRBD2. The germline V gene encodes CDR1 SGHRS and CDR2 YFSETQ. This CDR3 is 18 amino acids long. V was pared by 4 bases and J by 9 bases, with 18 bases of the junction left unmatched.

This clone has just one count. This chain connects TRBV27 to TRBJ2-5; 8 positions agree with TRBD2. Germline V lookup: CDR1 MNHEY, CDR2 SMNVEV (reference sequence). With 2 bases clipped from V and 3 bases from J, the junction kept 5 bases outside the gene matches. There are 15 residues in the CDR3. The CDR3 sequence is CASSLPVAGKETQYF. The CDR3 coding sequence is TGTGCCAGCAGTTTACCCGTAGCGGGAAAAGAGACCCAGTACTTC.

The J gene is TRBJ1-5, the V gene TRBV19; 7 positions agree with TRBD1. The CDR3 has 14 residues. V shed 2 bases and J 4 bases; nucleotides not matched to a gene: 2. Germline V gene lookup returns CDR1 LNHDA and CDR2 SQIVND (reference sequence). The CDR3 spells CASSISGGNQPQHF. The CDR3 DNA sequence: TGTGCCAGTAGTATATCAGGGGGTAATCAGCCCCAGCATTTT.